The 3 T cell receptor beta chains below were found in one sample sequenced in a study of CD8 T cells in ankylosing spondylitis (dated by TCRdb to about 2017). Library construction relied on 5' RACE. For sequencing, an Illumina HiSeq 2500 was employed. The raw public data were reprocessed by TCRdb itself: fastp quality trimming at Q25, MiXCR clonotype calling, in-frame beta chains only. Rows are combined by CDR3 protein, so each entry shows the most common genes and DNA. Within this sample are about 130,000 distinct CDR3 sequences, with around 9.3% of them counted one time only. The ten largest clones add up to approximately 3.4% of the sample. The source material was blood, either unsorted or a sorted T cell fraction (not recorded which). The receptors originated from a male donor with ankylosing spondylitis or in good health (not recorded which).

This clonotype was seen ten or more times. This chain uses TRBV12-3 or TRBV12-4 with TRBJ2-7; tentatively, D is TRBD2 (6 bases). Between the trimmed V and J ends, which lost 0 bases and 0 bases, there was a span of 15 bases. The CDR3 totals 17 residues. For the CDR3, the DNA is TGTGCCAGCAGTTTAGCGCTGACGGGACTGAGCTCCTACGAGCAGTACTTC. Amino acids: CASSLALTGLSSYEQYF.

This clonotype has at least ten counts. The chain has TRBV7-8 and TRBJ2-1; 13 bases fit TRBD2. This CDR3 region has 16 residues. Unmatched junction bases numbered 9, after V lost 6 bases and J lost 7 bases. Germline-derived CDR1 and CDR2 are SGHVS and FQNEAQ. The CDR3 sequence is CASRAGLAGALNEQFF. CDR3 DNA: TGTGCCAGCAGGGCCGGACTAGCGGGAGCTTTAAATGAGCAGTTCTTC.

The gene calls are TRBV20-1 and TRBJ2-6; D not certain. This CDR3 has 18 amino acids. V was shortened by 1 base and J by 0 bases, with 16 bases between the two germline ends. From germline, CDR1 is DFQATT and CDR2 SNEGSKA (reference sequence). CDR3 protein: CSARAHWGQSSGANVLTF. The CDR3, as DNA: TGCAGTGCTAGAGCTCACTGGGGTCAGAGCTCTGGGGCCAACGTCCTGACTTTC.